Reported below is one TCR beta chain. The data stem from a study of preoperative IRX-2 immunotherapy in early breast cancer. Trimming took 2 bases from V and 4 from J, leaving 8 bases between them. The CDR3 runs 14 residues. CDR1 and CDR2 from the germline V gene are SGHDN and FVKESK. Sequenced by immunoSEQ multiplex PCR; TCRdb stores in-frame clones only, minus some. The data hold roughly 93,000 clones, with 80% to 90% observed a single time. Treatment meaning: preoperative locoregional IRX-2 cytokine immunotherapy. This phase Ib study tested locoregional IRX-2 cytokine immunotherapy given before surgery.

This rearrangement joins TRBV14 to TRBJ2-2; no clear D gene. The receptor comes from a human donor with breast cancer. The sequenced sample was tumor tissue, obtained after IRX-2 immunotherapy. Written as DNA, the CDR3 is TGTGCCAGCAGCCAAAGGGCTAGCACCGGGGAGCTGTTTTTT. Residues: CASSQRASTGELFF.